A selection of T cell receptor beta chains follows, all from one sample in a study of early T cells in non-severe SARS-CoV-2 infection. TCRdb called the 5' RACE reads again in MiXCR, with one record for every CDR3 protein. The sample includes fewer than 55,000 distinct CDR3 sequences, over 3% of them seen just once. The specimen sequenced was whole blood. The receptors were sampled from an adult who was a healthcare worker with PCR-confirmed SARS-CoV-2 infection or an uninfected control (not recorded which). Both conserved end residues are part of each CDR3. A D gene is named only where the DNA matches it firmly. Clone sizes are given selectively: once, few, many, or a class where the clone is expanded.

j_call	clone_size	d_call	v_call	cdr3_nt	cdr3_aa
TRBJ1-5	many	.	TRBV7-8	TGTGCCAGCAGCTTAGCCAGAACCAATCAGCCCCAGCATTTT	CASSLARTNQPQHF
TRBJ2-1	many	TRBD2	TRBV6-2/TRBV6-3	TGTGCCAGCAGTTGGCTGCGCGGGGGGCAGGGAGGGCAGTTCTTC	CASSWLRGGQGGQFF
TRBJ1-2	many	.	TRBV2	TGTGCCAGCACCTCCGCCGGGGGCTATGGCTACACCTTC	CASTSAGGYGYTF
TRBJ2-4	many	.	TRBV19	TGTGCCAGTAGTGCAGGGTTCTTAGCCAAAAACATTCAGTACTTC	CASSAGFLAKNIQYF
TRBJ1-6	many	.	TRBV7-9	TGTGCCAGCAGCTTAACCCTAAGTCCCGCTAATAATTCACCCCTCCACTTT	CASSLTLSPANNSPLHF
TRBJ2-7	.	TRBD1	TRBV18	TGTGCCAGCTCACCCCCCGTTATCGAGGGGGCCGAGCAGTACTTC	CASSPPVIEGAEQYF
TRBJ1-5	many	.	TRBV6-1	TGTGCCAGCAGGCGCGCCGGGACTGGAGCCAATCAGCCCCAGCATTTT	CASRRAGTGANQPQHF
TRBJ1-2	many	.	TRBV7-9	TGTGCCAGCAGCCCTAGTGCAGGGAACTATGGCTACACCTTC	CASSPSAGNYGYTF
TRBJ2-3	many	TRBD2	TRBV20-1	TGCAGTGCTATCCTAGCGGATCAAACCCACCTCGGTGATACGCAGTATTTT	CSAILADQTHLGDTQYF
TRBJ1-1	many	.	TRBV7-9	TGTGCCAGCAGCAGGCAGGGACTGACGAACACTGAAGCTTTCTTT	CASSRQGLTNTEAFF
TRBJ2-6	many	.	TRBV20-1	TGCAGTGCTACCCAACTCCCATCCGGGGCCAACGTCCTGACTTTC	CSATQLPSGANVLTF
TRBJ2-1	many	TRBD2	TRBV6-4	TGTGCCAGCAGTACTAGCGGGGGGGCAGCTGAGCAGTTCTTC	CASSTSGGAAEQFF
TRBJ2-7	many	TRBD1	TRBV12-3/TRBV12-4	TGTGCCAGCAGTCCCAGGGCGGGACAGGGGGCTTACGAGCAGTACTTC	CASSPRAGQGAYEQYF
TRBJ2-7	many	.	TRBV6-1	TGTGCCAGCCCCCGGGACTCTACCTACGAGCAGTACTTC	CASPRDSTYEQYF
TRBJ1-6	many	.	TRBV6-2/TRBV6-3	TGTGCCAGCACGTATACCTCCTATAATTCACCCCTCCACTTT	CASTYTSYNSPLHF
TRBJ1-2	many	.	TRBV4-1	TGCGCCAGCAGCCAGGAGGTTCTAAATGGCTACACCTTC	CASSQEVLNGYTF
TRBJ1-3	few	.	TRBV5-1	TGCGCCAGCAGCCTGGAGGGGCAGAACACCATATATTTT	CASSLEGQNTIYF
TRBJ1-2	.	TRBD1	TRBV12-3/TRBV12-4	TGTGCCAGCAGTCCCGACAGGGCCGGCTACACCTTC	CASSPDRAGYTF
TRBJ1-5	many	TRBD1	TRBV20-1	TGCAGTGCTATGCACTTGGGAGGGGGCTCGGGCAATCAGCCCCAGCATTTT	CSAMHLGGGSGNQPQHF
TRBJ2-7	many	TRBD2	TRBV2	TGTGCCAGCAGTCCCATCCGTCTGGGACTAGCGGAGTCCTACGAGCAGTACTTC	CASSPIRLGLAESYEQYF
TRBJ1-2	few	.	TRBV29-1	TGCAGCGTTTTGGCGGGGAACTATGGCTACACCTTC	CSVLAGNYGYTF
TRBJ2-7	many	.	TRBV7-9	TGTGCCAGCAGCCAATACTACGAGCAGTACTTC	CASSQYYEQYF
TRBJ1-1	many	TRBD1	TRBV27	TGTGCCAGCAGTTCAGGACAGGGGGGCACTGAAGCTTTCTTT	CASSSGQGGTEAFF